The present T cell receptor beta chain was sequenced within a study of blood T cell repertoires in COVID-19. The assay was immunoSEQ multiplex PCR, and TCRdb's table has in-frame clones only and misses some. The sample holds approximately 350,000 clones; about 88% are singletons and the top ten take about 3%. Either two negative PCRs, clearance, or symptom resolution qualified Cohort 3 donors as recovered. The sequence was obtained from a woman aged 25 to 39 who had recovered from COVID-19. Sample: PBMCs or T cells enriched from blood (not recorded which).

The CDR3 loop reads CASSLRQGLRTGELFF. The CDR3 DNA reads TGTGCCAGTAGTCTCCGACAGGGTCTGCGTACCGGGGAGCTGTTTTTT. V gene TRBV19 combines with J gene TRBJ2-2, with TRBD1 matching 7 bases. V lost 5 bases to trimming and J lost 5 bases; unmatched junction nucleotides: 11. The CDR3 has 16 residues. Germline V CDR1 and CDR2: LNHDA, SQIVND (reference sequence). Combining the CDR3 with reference TRBV19 and TRBJ2-2 gives the whole variable domain DGGITQSPKYLFRKEGQNVTLSCEQNLNHDAMYWYRQDPGQGLRLIYYSQIVNDFQKGDIAEGYSVSREKKESFPLTVTSAQKNPTAFYLCASSLRQGLRTGELFFGEGSRLTVL.